Below, 9 T cell receptor beta chains from the same sample are listed, as sequenced in a study of blood T cells in healthy people across ages. A sample-barcoded 5' primer and a J-beta primer mix were used in a second PCR of roughly 6 to 11 cycles. TCRdb reprocessed the 5' RACE reads via MiXCR and lists one record per CDR3 protein. The table has some 880,000 distinct CDR3 sequences, roughly 35% seen once. Sequencing used blood. The receptors shown here come from a man younger than 35 in good health.

The sample holds a few counts of this clonotype. The genes are TRBV6-2 or TRBV6-3 and TRBJ2-7; TRBD1 matches 7 bases. V lost 6 bases to trimming and J lost 3 bases; unmatched junction nucleotides: 11. The CDR3 runs 15 residues. Per germline, CDR1 MNHEY and CDR2 SVGEGT. The CDR3 coding sequence is TGTGCCAGCAGACATTCGGGACAGAAGATCTACGAGCAGTACTTC. Amino acids: CASRHSGQKIYEQYF.

This clonotype was detected only a few times. This chain uses TRBV7-2 with TRBJ2-5; D is perhaps TRBD1 or TRBD2 (5 bases each). The end of the DNA is better explained by TRBJ2-1, so the J call may be wrong. The CDR3 covers 12 residues. Per germline, CDR1 SGHTA and CDR2 FQGNSA. The CDR3, as DNA: TGTGCCAGCAGCTTGGGACGAGAGACCCAGTTCTTC. Translating it yields CASSLGRETQFF.

V and J are TRBV10-3 and TRBJ2-1, with TRBD2 matching over 10 bases. With 10 bases clipped from V and 4 bases from J, the junction kept 7 bases outside the gene matches. Germline loops: CDR1 ENHRY, CDR2 SYGVKD. The CDR3 is 14 residues long. CDR3 nucleotide sequence: TGTGCCAGCAAAACTAGCGGGGATTACAATGAGCAGTTCTTC. Amino acid sequence: CASKTSGDYNEQFF.

The sample holds a few counts of this clonotype. The chain links TRBV11-3 to TRBJ2-3, with D possibly being TRBD2 (5 bases). The V end lost 1 base, the J end lost 2 bases, and 10 bases lay between the germline ends. CDR3 length equals 15 residues. CDR1 and CDR2 from the germline V gene are SGHNT and YENEEA. The CDR3 DNA sequence: TGTGCCAGCAGCTTAGGAGGGCTCGACACAGATACGCAGTATTTT. It translates to CASSLGGLDTDTQYF.

Of note for this clonotype: A single base separates this from a much larger clone, so it may be a read error. Here the CDR3 reads CVSSQDLVSEQFF. As DNA, the CDR3 is TGCGTCAGCAGCCAAGATCTGGTTTCTGAGCAGTTCTTC. The gene calls are TRBV4-3 and TRBJ2-1; no definite D call. Germline V gives CDR1 LGHNA, CDR2 YSLEER. The CDR3 sequence is 13 residues long.

There are a few counts of this clonotype. The chain joins TRBV7-2 to TRBJ2-1; D might be TRBD1 or TRBD2, each matching 5 bases. Germline V gene sequence: CDR1 SGHTA, CDR2 FQGNSA. The CDR3 extends over 15 amino acids. V lost 5 bases and J lost 13, with 24 bases in between. Here the CDR3 reads CASSIQAHSWDVQFF. DNA of the CDR3: TGTGCCAGCAGCATCCAGGCGCACAGTTGGGACGTACAGTTCTTC.

The V and J genes are TRBV3-1 and TRBJ2-2; D is perhaps TRBD1 (5 bases). Trimming stripped 4 bases from V and 2 bases from J, with 14 bases between. The CDR3 consists of 16 residues. Germline CDR1 and CDR2: LGHDT and YNNKEL (reference sequence). The CDR3 region has the DNA TGTGCCAGCAGCCCGTGGACACGCGCAAACACCGGGGAGCTGTTTTTT. Encoded protein: CASSPWTRANTGELFF.

The chain carries TRBV3-1 and TRBJ1-2; D is unclear. The V gene lost 6 bases and the J gene lost 2 bases, with 7 bases spanning the gap. Germline assignment: CDR1 LGHDT and CDR2 YNNKEL (reference sequence). The CDR3 has 12 residues. CDR3: CASSDINYGYTF. For the CDR3, the DNA is TGTGCCAGCAGTGACATCAACTATGGCTACACCTTC. The full variable domain, with the rest looked up from reference TRBV3-1 and TRBJ1-2, is DTAVSQTPKYLVTQMGNDKSIKCEQNLGHDTMYWYKQDSKKFLKIMFSYNNKELIINETVPNRFSPKSPDKAHLNLHINSLELGDSAVYFCASSDINYGYTFGSGTRLTVV.

The chain recombines TRBV20-1 with TRBJ2-7, with 8 bases matching TRBD2. Germline V gives CDR1 DFQATT, CDR2 SNEGSKA (reference sequence). V dropped 3 bases and J dropped 0; count of bases not matched to a gene: 7. The CDR3 is 15 amino acids. CDR3 sequence (DNA): TGCAGTGCTAGTGGGCTAGCGGGCAGCTCCTACGAGCAGTACTTC. It translates to CSASGLAGSSYEQYF.